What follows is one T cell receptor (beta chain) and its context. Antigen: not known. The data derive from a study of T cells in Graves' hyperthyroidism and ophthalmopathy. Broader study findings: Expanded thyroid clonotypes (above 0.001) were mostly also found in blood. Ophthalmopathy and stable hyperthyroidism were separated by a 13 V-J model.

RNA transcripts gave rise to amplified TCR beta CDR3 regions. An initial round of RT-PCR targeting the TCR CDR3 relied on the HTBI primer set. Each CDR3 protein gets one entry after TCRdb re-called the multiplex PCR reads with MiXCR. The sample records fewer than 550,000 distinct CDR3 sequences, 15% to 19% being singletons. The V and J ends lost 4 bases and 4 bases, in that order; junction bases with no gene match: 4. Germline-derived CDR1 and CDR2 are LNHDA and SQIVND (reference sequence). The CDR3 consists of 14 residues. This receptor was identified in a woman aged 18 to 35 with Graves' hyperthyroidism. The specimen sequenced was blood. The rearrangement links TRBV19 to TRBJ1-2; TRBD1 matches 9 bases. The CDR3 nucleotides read TGTGCCAGTAGTACAACGGACAGGGGCTATGGCTACACCTTC. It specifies CASSTTDRGYGYTF.